This is a list of T cell receptor beta chains from one sample in a study of shared clonotypes between healthy human individuals. Here immunoSEQ multiplex PCR was the method, and the copy in TCRdb shows in-frame clones only, minus some. The sample shows around 2,000,000 clones, just over 90% of them seen only once. Sequenced material: naive CD8+ T cells from PBMCs. The receptors here all came from a young man in good health. Some clones in this sample may be carry-over from other donors' samples. Both conserved end residues are trimmed from each CDR3. The size field is filled for only some rows; it gives once, few, many or a size class.

size	V	CDR3
.	TRBV7-8	ASSPYRTDSGNTIY
once	TRBV28	ASSLLRPLNYGYT
few	TRBV9	ASSVGQSSYNEQF
.	TRBV6-5	ASRIEASWTGELF
.	TRBV6-1	AVRAWLSNQPQH
.	TRBV27	ASSLGAGGNQPQH
.	TRBV19	ASSDYPNEQF
few	TRBV30	AWSPPHSPTEAF
.	TRBV7-9	ASSLCRREEKLF
.	TRBV7-9	ASTQGASNEQF
.	TRBV4-2	ASSHPGAHQPQH